One sample yielded the 18 T cell receptor beta chains listed below, sequenced in a study of T cells after yellow fever vaccination. TCRdb called the 5' RACE reads again in MiXCR, with one record for every CDR3 protein. The data contain around 260,000 distinct CDR3 sequences, around 5.3% of them singletons. The sequenced sample was CD4+ T cells sorted from PBMCs, obtained on the day of the yellow fever booster vaccination. These receptors were collected from a young man who received the YFV17D yellow fever vaccine.

This clonotype was seen more than once but under ten times. The junction does not match germline at one end; this may be a read error. This chain links TRBV5-1 with TRBJ2-2, with D hard to call. Germline V gene data show CDR1 as SGHRS and CDR2 as YFSETQ. The CDR3 totals 14 residues. DNA for the CDR3: TGCGCCAGCAGATTGGCCACTGTGGCCGGGGAGCTGTTTTTT. This gives the protein CASRLATVAGELFF.

The table lists this clonotype with many counts. V and J are TRBV12-3 or TRBV12-4 and TRBJ1-1; TRBD1 matches at 10 bases. The V segment lost 6 bases and the J segment 3 bases; nucleotides outside the gene matches: 1. The CDR3 consists of 13 residues. The CDR3 region is CASSGTGDTEAFF. The CDR3 coding sequence is TGTGCCAGCAGCGGGACAGGGGACACTGAAGCTTTCTTT.

The rearrangement joins TRBV6-5 to TRBJ2-7, with 12 bases matching TRBD2. The junction had 10 bases not matched to a gene; V was cut back by 1 base and J by 3 bases. Germline V CDR1 and CDR2: MNHEY, SVGAGI. This CDR3 has 18 amino acids. The CDR3 loop reads CASSYFPRTSGVVYEQYF. The CDR3 coding sequence is TGTGCCAGCAGTTACTTCCCCCGGACTAGCGGGGTCGTCTACGAGCAGTACTTC.

J is TRBJ1-6 and V is TRBV20-1; TRBD1 matches 7 bases. Germline assignment: CDR1 DFQATT and CDR2 SNEGSKA (reference sequence). The CDR3 spans 15 residues. V lost 3 bases, J lost 7 bases, and 9 bases stayed unmatched. The CDR3 reads CSASKGTAGNSPLHF. The CDR3 DNA reads TGCAGTGCTAGCAAGGGGACAGCAGGAAATTCACCCCTCCACTTT.

The chain carries TRBV4-3 and TRBJ1-2; D unresolved. The germline CDR1 and CDR2 sequences are LGHNA and YSLEER. Between the trimmed V and J ends, which lost 3 bases and 4 bases, there was a span of 15 bases. CDR3 size: 15 residues. CDR3 sequence (DNA): TGCGCCAGCAGCCAGCGGACGGAGCGAATCTATGGCTACACCTTC. Translating it yields CASSQRTERIYGYTF.

This clonotype was seen many times. The chain recombines TRBV6-6 with TRBJ1-5; 7 bases are a match to TRBD1. The CDR3 is made up of 14 amino acids. Looked up from germline, CDR1 is MNHNY and CDR2 is SVGAGI (reference sequence). V was clipped by 5 bases and J by 2 bases; unmatched bases: 3. The CDR3 sequence is CASSAGGGNQPQHF. In DNA form, the CDR3 reads TGTGCCAGCAGTGCAGGGGGGGGCAATCAGCCCCAGCATTTT.

The chain has TRBV5-5 and TRBJ1-2; D is unresolved. The ends were cut back, 2 bases at V and 3 bases at J, with 8 bases in the middle. This CDR3 spans 13 amino acids. Germline CDR1 SGHKS, CDR2 YYEKEE (reference sequence). CDR3 nucleotides: TGTGCCAGCAGCTTAACGGCAGACTATGGCTACACCTTC. Protein: CASSLTADYGYTF.

The genes are TRBV5-5 and TRBJ2-7; D is possibly TRBD1 or TRBD2 (5 bases each). The ends were cut back, 4 bases at V and 3 bases at J, with 11 bases in the middle. Germline V gives CDR1 SGHKS, CDR2 YYEKEE (reference sequence). The CDR3 loop spans 13 amino acids. This CDR3 is CASSLPGHYEQYF. Here the CDR3 DNA reads TGTGCCAGCAGCCTCCCGGGGCACTACGAGCAGTACTTC.

This clonotype was seen ten or more times. This chain joins TRBV10-3 and TRBJ2-7; D gene unclear. The CDR3 loop spans 11 amino acids. Germline V lookup: CDR1 ENHRY, CDR2 SYGVKD. V was clipped by 3 bases and J by 4 bases, with 4 bases between them. This CDR3 is CAISDHYEQYV. The CDR3 nucleotides are TGTGCCATCAGTGACCATTACGAGCAGTACGTC.

This clonotype was picked up a small number of times. The chain links TRBV5-4 to TRBJ2-1; the D gene is possibly TRBD1 (6 bases). The CDR3 contains 14 residues. Trimming stripped 1 base from V and 9 bases from J, with 14 bases between. Germline CDR1 is SGHNT and CDR2 is YYREEE (reference sequence). The CDR3 nucleotides read TGTGCCAGCAGCTTGCTGCAGGGGCGCATTGAGCAGTTCTTC. This translates into CASSLLQGRIEQFF.

This clonotype was picked up many times. The chain is built from TRBV18 and TRBJ2-3; TRBD2 is a possible D gene (5 bases). This CDR3 spans 13 amino acids. Germline loops: CDR1 KGHSH, CDR2 LQKENI. Deletions cut 8 bases from V and 4 bases from J, with 13 bases between. In DNA form, the CDR3 reads TGTGCCAGCGCAAGAGGGTCTGCAGATACGCAGTATTTT. Translation: CASARGSADTQYF.

The rearrangement links TRBV4-2 to TRBJ1-1; D unclear. Germline V gene lookup returns CDR1 LGHNA and CDR2 YNFKEQ. The CDR3 length is 14 residues. V was trimmed by 3 bases and J by 5 bases, leaving 13 bases between them. CDR3 sequence (DNA): TGTGCCAGCAGCCAGGATCATGGCTGGACTGAAGCTTTCTTT. Amino acids: CASSQDHGWTEAFF.

The chain is built from TRBV5-1 and TRBJ1-1; 7 bases are a match to TRBD1. CDR3 length equals 15 residues. The ends lost 4 bases at V and 1 base at J; junction bases unmatched: 7. From germline, CDR1 is SGHRS and CDR2 YFSETQ. CDR3 sequence (DNA): TGCGCCAGCAGCAATACAGGGGTGGGGAACACTGAAGCTTTCTTT. It codes for CASSNTGVGNTEAFF.

This clonotype was observed a few times. V gene TRBV6-2 or TRBV6-3 combines with J gene TRBJ2-7; D is ambiguous. CDR1 and CDR2 from the germline V gene are MNHEY and SVGEGT. V was trimmed by 6 bases and J by 2 bases, leaving 11 bases between them. The CDR3 length is 13 residues. The CDR3 here is CASSSPMTYEQYF. CDR3 DNA sequence: TGTGCCAGCAGCTCACCGATGACCTACGAGCAGTACTTC.

This clonotype has only a few counts. The V call is TRBV29-1, the J call TRBJ1-6; D uncertain. Between the trimmed V and J ends, which lost 6 bases and 7 bases, there was a span of 16 bases. The CDR3 is 14 residues long. CDR1 SQVTM and CDR2 ANQGSEA come from the germline V gene. The CDR3 here is CSVATDSVNSPLHF. The CDR3 region has the DNA TGCAGCGTAGCGACGGACTCGGTGAATTCACCCCTCCACTTT.

This clonotype has a count of ten or more. This chain joins TRBV5-5 and TRBJ1-6; maybe TRBD1 (6 bases). Trimming left V 4 bases short and J 10 bases short, with 36 bases between. Germline values: CDR1 SGHKS, CDR2 YYEKEE (reference sequence). This CDR3 comprises 21 residues. The CDR3 sequence: CASSRTPTADSGVVDISPLHF. The DNA for the CDR3 is TGTGCCAGCAGCAGGACCCCGACCGCGGACAGTGGGGTGGTGGATATCTCACCCCTCCACTTT.

The chain combines TRBV18 with TRBJ1-5; D unclear. There are 15 residues in the CDR3. The germline V gene has CDR1 KGHSH and CDR2 LQKENI. V lost 2 bases, J lost 2 bases, and 10 bases lay in between. CDR3 sequence: CASSPEGQGNQPQHF. The CDR3 bases are TGTGCCAGCTCACCAGAGGGCCAGGGCAATCAGCCCCAGCATTTT.

This chain connects TRBV30 to TRBJ2-7, with D uncertain. V lost 0 bases, J lost 5 bases, and 5 bases lay in between. This CDR3 contains 11 residues. Germline V gene lookup returns CDR1 GTSNPN and CDR2 SVGIG (reference sequence). The CDR3 region has the DNA TGTGCCTGGAGTGTTTTCCACGAGCAGTACTTC. Amino acid sequence: CAWSVFHEQYF.